The rows below give T cell receptor beta chains drawn from one sample of a study of regulatory T cells in long-lasting Graves disease. In TCRdb, the multiplex PCR reads were re-called with MiXCR into one record per CDR3 protein. The table has fewer than 550,000 distinct CDR3 sequences, roughly 21% seen once; the top ten hold around 7%. This specimen was peripheral blood mononuclear cells (PBMCs), taken when the disease was refractory, from a patient treated with antithyroid drugs. The receptors derive from a female donor with Graves disease. Both conserved end residues are part of each CDR3. A D gene is named only where the DNA matches it firmly. Only some rows state a clone size, as once, few, many or a class for expanded clones.

V gene: TRBV20-1; D gene: NA; J gene: TRBJ1-2; clone size: many; CDR3 DNA: TGCAGTGCTAAAGACAGGTTGACTTCCTATGGCTACACCTTC; CDR3 protein: CSAKDRLTSYGYTF
V gene: TRBV13; D gene: NA; J gene: TRBJ1-3; clone size: NA; CDR3 DNA: TGTGCCAGCAGCTCTACAGGGTTGCGGCACACCATATATTTT; CDR3 protein: CASSSTGLRHTIYF
V gene: TRBV6-5; D gene: TRBD2; J gene: TRBJ2-7; clone size: many; CDR3 DNA: TGTGCCAGCAGTTACGGACTAGCTGTATACGAGCAGTACTTC; CDR3 protein: CASSYGLAVYEQYF
V gene: TRBV28; D gene: NA; J gene: TRBJ1-1; clone size: many; CDR3 DNA: TGTGCCAGCATCCCATTGGGCAGTAACACTGAAGCTTTCTTT; CDR3 protein: CASIPLGSNTEAFF
V gene: TRBV7-9; D gene: TRBD1; J gene: TRBJ2-7; clone size: few; CDR3 DNA: TGTGCCAGCAGCTCGGGACAGTCAGAGCAGTACTTC; CDR3 protein: CASSSGQSEQYF
V gene: TRBV3-1; D gene: NA; J gene: TRBJ2-6; clone size: many; CDR3 DNA: TGTGCCAGCAGCCAAGGTGGGGCCAACGTCCTGACTTTC; CDR3 protein: CASSQGGANVLTF
V gene: TRBV19; D gene: NA; J gene: TRBJ2-2; clone size: once; CDR3 DNA: TGTGCCGGTAGTATTGAACAGAACGCAAACACCGGGGAGCTGTTTTTT; CDR3 protein: CAGSIEQNANTGELFF
V gene: TRBV5-5; D gene: TRBD1; J gene: TRBJ1-2; clone size: few; CDR3 DNA: TGTGCCAGCAGCCTGAACCGGCTGGGACAGGGAAATGGCTACACCTTC; CDR3 protein: CASSLNRLGQGNGYTF
V gene: TRBV6-9; D gene: NA; J gene: TRBJ2-2; clone size: few; CDR3 DNA: TGTGCCAGCAGTTATATGGTGCTTCGAGAAAGAAGCACCGGGGAGCTGTTTTTT; CDR3 protein: CASSYMVLRERSTGELFF
V gene: TRBV29-1; D gene: NA; J gene: TRBJ1-1; clone size: many; CDR3 DNA: TGCAGCGTTGGACGCCCGATGAACACTGAAGCTTTCTTT; CDR3 protein: CSVGRPMNTEAFF
V gene: TRBV6-1; D gene: TRBD1; J gene: TRBJ1-3; clone size: NA; CDR3 DNA: TGTGCCAGCAGTCGGACAGGGCGGCACACCATATATTTT; CDR3 protein: CASSRTGRHTIYF
V gene: TRBV6-1; D gene: NA; J gene: TRBJ2-7; clone size: few; CDR3 DNA: TGTGCCAGCACCCGGGACGTCGCAGACGAGCAGTACTTC; CDR3 protein: CASTRDVADEQYF
V gene: TRBV5-6; D gene: TRBD1; J gene: TRBJ1-5; clone size: NA; CDR3 DNA: TGTGCCAGCAGCCCATCAGGGGGCGCATTTCAGCCCCAGCATTTT; CDR3 protein: CASSPSGGAFQPQHF
V gene: TRBV27; D gene: TRBD1; J gene: TRBJ2-2; clone size: few; CDR3 DNA: TGTGCCAGCAGTTTAGGGGCAGGGGGCACCGGGGAGCTGTTTTTT; CDR3 protein: CASSLGAGGTGELFF
V gene: TRBV12-3/TRBV12-4; D gene: TRBD2; J gene: TRBJ2-5; clone size: NA; CDR3 DNA: TGTGCCAGCAGTCCCGGGGGGTTCACTGGAGAGACCCAGTACTTC; CDR3 protein: CASSPGGFTGETQYF
V gene: TRBV19; D gene: NA; J gene: TRBJ2-5; clone size: NA; CDR3 DNA: TGTGCCAGTAGTACCTCCTTGGGATGGAATCAAGAGACCCAGTACTTC; CDR3 protein: CASSTSLGWNQETQYF
V gene: TRBV5-1; D gene: NA; J gene: TRBJ1-2; clone size: many; CDR3 DNA: TGTGCCAGCAGCTTAGATTGGGACGGCTACACCTTC; CDR3 protein: CASSLDWDGYTF
V gene: TRBV7-2; D gene: TRBD2; J gene: TRBJ2-5; clone size: once; CDR3 DNA: TGTGCCAGCAGCTTAGTAGCGGGAGGGTATAGGACCCAGTACTTC; CDR3 protein: CASSLVAGGYRTQYF
V gene: TRBV2; D gene: NA; J gene: TRBJ1-3; clone size: NA; CDR3 DNA: TGTGCCAGCAGTGGCGAGGTCCCGGCCTCTGGAAACACCATATATTTT; CDR3 protein: CASSGEVPASGNTIYF
V gene: TRBV5-4; D gene: NA; J gene: TRBJ1-1; clone size: NA; CDR3 DNA: TGTGCCAGCAGGCCGGCGGGTTGGGCCGTGAACACTGAAGCTTTCTTT; CDR3 protein: CASRPAGWAVNTEAFF
V gene: TRBV7-2; D gene: NA; J gene: TRBJ2-7; clone size: NA; CDR3 DNA: TGTGCCAGCAGCTTAGCTGTCTTTCGGCGGGGCTCCTACGAGCAGTACTTC; CDR3 protein: CASSLAVFRRGSYEQYF
V gene: TRBV7-2; D gene: NA; J gene: TRBJ2-7; clone size: few; CDR3 DNA: TGTGCCAGCAGCACCCAGGGGGGGGCCCGTTACGTGCAGTACTTC; CDR3 protein: CASSTQGGARYVQYF
V gene: TRBV6-5; D gene: TRBD2; J gene: TRBJ2-4; clone size: many; CDR3 DNA: TGTGCCAGCAGTTACTCGGCTAGCGGGGGGGCAAACATTCAGTACTTC; CDR3 protein: CASSYSASGGANIQYF
V gene: TRBV30; D gene: NA; J gene: TRBJ1-5; clone size: NA; CDR3 DNA: TGTGCCTGGGATACAGGGCTAAATCAGCCCCAGCATTTT; CDR3 protein: CAWDTGLNQPQHF
V gene: TRBV15; D gene: NA; J gene: TRBJ2-7; clone size: few; CDR3 DNA: TGTGCCACCAGCATAGGGCTTGGGTCCTACGAGCAGTACTTC; CDR3 protein: CATSIGLGSYEQYF
V gene: TRBV28; D gene: TRBD1; J gene: TRBJ1-2; clone size: many; CDR3 DNA: TGTGCCAGCACCCTAAGGGGCAGGGGGCATGGCTACACCTTC; CDR3 protein: CASTLRGRGHGYTF
V gene: TRBV20-1; D gene: NA; J gene: TRBJ1-5; clone size: many; CDR3 DNA: TGCAGTGCCAACACCCCGGGGTATACCAATCAGCCCCAGCATTTT; CDR3 protein: CSANTPGYTNQPQHF
V gene: TRBV24-1; D gene: NA; J gene: TRBJ2-2; clone size: NA; CDR3 DNA: TGTGCCACCGGAAGGGGGGCGAACACCGGGAAGCTGTTTTTT; CDR3 protein: CATGRGANTGKLFF
V gene: TRBV28; D gene: NA; J gene: TRBJ1-1; clone size: many; CDR3 DNA: TGTGCCAGCAGATTGGAACCCTTGGAGGACACTGAAGCTTTCTTT; CDR3 protein: CASRLEPLEDTEAFF
V gene: TRBV7-2; D gene: NA; J gene: TRBJ1-1; clone size: many; CDR3 DNA: TGTGCCAGCAGTAAACAAAGCGGGTTTAACACTGAAGCTTTCTTT; CDR3 protein: CASSKQSGFNTEAFF
V gene: TRBV11-2; D gene: NA; J gene: TRBJ2-7; clone size: many; CDR3 DNA: TGTGCCAGCAGCTTACGAGACACGACGAATTACGAGCAGTACTTC; CDR3 protein: CASSLRDTTNYEQYF
V gene: TRBV27; D gene: NA; J gene: TRBJ2-1; clone size: NA; CDR3 DNA: TGTGCCAGCAGCTTCCCCGGTAATGAGCAGTTCTTC; CDR3 protein: CASSFPGNEQFF
V gene: TRBV5-1; D gene: NA; J gene: TRBJ2-7; clone size: many; CDR3 DNA: TGCGCCAGCAGCTTGGCTCCGGGGCGGGACTCCTACGAGCAGTACTTC; CDR3 protein: CASSLAPGRDSYEQYF
V gene: TRBV24-1; D gene: TRBD1; J gene: TRBJ1-1; clone size: many; CDR3 DNA: TGTGCCACCAGTGATTTTCAGGGGGCGAACGCTGAAGCTTTCTTT; CDR3 protein: CATSDFQGANAEAFF
V gene: TRBV18; D gene: NA; J gene: TRBJ2-7; clone size: NA; CDR3 DNA: TGTGCCAGCTCACACTATGGCAGTTCCTACGAGCAGTACTTC; CDR3 protein: CASSHYGSSYEQYF